The entry that follows covers one TCR beta chain sequence. The CDR3 length is 12 residues. Losses at the gene ends were 7 bases for V and 4 bases for J; bases not matched to a gene: 5. The germline gives CDR1 SQVTM, CDR2 ANQGSEA. The data are from a study of blood T cell repertoires in COVID-19. Study context: PBMCs, B-cell-depleted T cells, or T cells provided the cDNA or gDNA that made up the material.

Authors' analysis steps: Nucleated cell counts were estimated from reference gene primer amplification. TCRdb's copy holds only in-frame clones and misses some; the assay was immunoSEQ multiplex PCR. V and J calls and clone size are copied from that table; D and trimming were computed from the DNA. The profile shows some 50,000 clones, around 86% of them singletons. This TCR derives from a human donor in a cohort sampled during active COVID-19. The sample comprised peripheral blood. The J gene is TRBJ2-5, the V gene TRBV29-1; 8 positions match TRBD1. CDR3 sequence: CSGRQGSETQYF. The DNA for the CDR3 is TGCAGCGGTCGACAGGGGTCAGAGACCCAGTACTTC.